This T cell receptor beta chain was profiled in a study of human versus mouse CDR3 diversity and MHC coevolution (dated 2017 in TCRdb). For the wider study: According to reports, the immunoSEQ assay can detect one in 200,000 T cells and keeps multiplex PCR amplification bias to a minimum. Valid reads per sample ranged from roughly 5.5 x 10^6 to 1.6 x 10^7 across mouse and human samples. Repertoires of human naive CD4 T cells were used as a reference for TCR selection on multiple MHC II alleles and were compared against human-TCR-locus transgenic mice carrying single MHC II. Three healthy volunteer blood donors were included in the human cohort, with one aged 30 to 40, one aged 40 to 50 and one aged 60 to 70 at collection. Broad study findings and their caveats: According to iCHAO1 estimates, humans had the largest TCR beta repertoire, 1.7 million or so clonotypes, which was attributed likely to selection by multiple MHC II molecules. The lowest clonal inequality scores among all compared groups were observed in most of the three human donors. Because human T cells were selected on six or seven MHC II alleles, repertoire diversity was not considered directly comparable between humans and mice. On average, humans had more CDR3 deletions and insertions than mice, indicating greater exonuclease and TdT activity.

The CDR3, cysteine through phenylalanine, is 14 amino acids long. CDR3 DNA is the only sequence kept; it has 42 bases, read in frame from the first base. V is cut by 6 bases and J by 0 bases, and the space between the germline ends is 12 bases. The CDR1 and CDR2 encoded by the germline V gene are SGHDT and YYEEEE. Details on this clone: Its antigen remains unidentified. No base qualities exist here, and no much larger clone lies one base off it.

Naive CD4 T cells, defined as CD45RO-negative and CD62L-positive, were isolated from PBMCs by fluorescence-activated cell sorting. From each donor, about 50 ml of fresh peripheral blood was taken, and Ficoll density centrifugation was then used to isolate PBMCs. Cell sorting was carried out on a FACSAria III instrument, and a purity above 90% was achieved for all samples. The QIAGEN blood and tissue kit was used to extract genomic DNA from sorted cells, and the DNA was quantified on a NanoDrop 1000. Deep sequencing and quantification of TCR alpha and beta chains were performed on the immunoSEQ platform by multiplex PCR of genomic DNA. The authors' pipeline ran thus. IMGT gene and region definitions were used for annotation of the TCR sequences. Out-of-frame rearrangements were used as a proxy for the preselection repertoire and compared with in-frame clonotypes. The iCHAO1 estimator supplied with the immunoSEQ platform was used to estimate repertoire size. A Gini index based on the Lorenz curve was applied to in-frame amino acid clonotypes to measure clonal inequality. The intersect function in the R package tcR was used to count shared clonotypes, while the Jaccard index served to score similarity. Principal component analysis of V, J and V-J usage frequencies was run with the R prcomp function without normalization. TCRdb limited this immuneACCESS table to in-frame rearrangements with V and J called. A share of clones is missing; checked studies link under half to unresolved V genes, and the rest is unexplained. Clone size and V and J calls were adopted from that table, with D and trimming inferred from the DNA. The sample contains about 77,000 clones, around 90% of them found a single time. The biggest ten clones account for 0.15% of the sample.

The clonotype originates from a person between 30 and 69 years old in good health. The chain is assembled from TRBV5-6 and TRBJ1-2, with the D gene not clear enough to name. What was sequenced was naive CD4+ T cells from blood. The cell subset or site label here, explained by the study, means: CD45RO-negative CD62L-positive naive CD4 T cells. The nucleotide sequence is TGTGCCAGCACCGCGTTGGGCACTAACTATGGCTACACCTTC. Its coded protein is CASTALGTNYGYTF.